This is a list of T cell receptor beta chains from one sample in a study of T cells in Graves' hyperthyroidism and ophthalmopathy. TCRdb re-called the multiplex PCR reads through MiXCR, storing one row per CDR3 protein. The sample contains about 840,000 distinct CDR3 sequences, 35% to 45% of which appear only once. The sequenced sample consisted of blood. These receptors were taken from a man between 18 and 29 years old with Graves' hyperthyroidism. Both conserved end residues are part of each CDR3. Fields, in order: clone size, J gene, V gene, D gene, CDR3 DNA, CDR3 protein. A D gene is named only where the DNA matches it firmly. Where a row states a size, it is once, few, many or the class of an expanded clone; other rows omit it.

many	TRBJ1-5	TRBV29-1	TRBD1	TGCAGCGCCGCTACAGGGGTAGGCAATCAGCCCCAGCATTTT	CSAATGVGNQPQHF
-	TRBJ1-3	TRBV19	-	TGTGCCAGTAGGCCGTGGGGCCCCAACTCTGGAAACACCATATATTTT	CASRPWGPNSGNTIYF
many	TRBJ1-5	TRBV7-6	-	TGTGCCAGCAGCCCATCCCCATTCAATCAGCCCCAGCATTTT	CASSPSPFNQPQHF
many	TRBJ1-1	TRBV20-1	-	TGCAGTGCTAGAGAACCTTTACTGGACACTGAAGCTTTCTTT	CSAREPLLDTEAFF
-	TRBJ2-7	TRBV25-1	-	TGTGCCAGCAGTGAATTAGGCAGTACCTACGAGCAGTACTTC	CASSELGSTYEQYF
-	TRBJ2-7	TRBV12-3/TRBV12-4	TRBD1	TGTGCCACCGCGGGACAGGGTTTATACGAGCAGTACTTC	CATAGQGLYEQYF
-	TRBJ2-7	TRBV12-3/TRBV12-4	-	TGTGCCAGCAGTCCCGACCCCGTGGAGCAGTACTTC	CASSPDPVEQYF
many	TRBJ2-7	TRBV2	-	TGTGCCAGCAGTTTACAGGATTACGAGCAGTACTTC	CASSLQDYEQYF
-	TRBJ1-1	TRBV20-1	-	TGCAGTGCGGAGGGAGTCTCGTCTCAGGGATCTGGGGGAGCTTTCTTT	CSAEGVSSQGSGGAFF
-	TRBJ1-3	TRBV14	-	TGTGCCAGCAGCTCCGGGACGGACCTCTATGGCTACACCATATATTTT	CASSSGTDLYGYTIYF
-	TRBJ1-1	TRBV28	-	TGTGCCAGCAGTTTCGCGGGGCTCAACACTGAAGCTTTCTTT	CASSFAGLNTEAFF
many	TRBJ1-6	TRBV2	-	TGTGCCAGCAGTTTCTACACGGACGGGAATTCACCCCTCCACTTT	CASSFYTDGNSPLHF
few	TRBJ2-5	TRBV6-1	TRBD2	TGTGCCAGCGGAGGACTAGCTAATACAGAGACCCAGTACTTC	CASGGLANTETQYF
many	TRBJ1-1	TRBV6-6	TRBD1	TGTGCCAGCAGTGCGGACAGGGGGAACACTGAAGCTTTCTTT	CASSADRGNTEAFF
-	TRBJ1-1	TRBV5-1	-	TGCGCCAGCGTGGGGCCCGGTAACACTGAAGCTTTCTTT	CASVGPGNTEAFF
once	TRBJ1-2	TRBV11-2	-	TGTGCCAGCAGCCGGATGACGGGGGCCAACTATGGCTACACCTTC	CASSRMTGANYGYTF
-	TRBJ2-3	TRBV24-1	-	TGTGCCACCGGGACGGATAGCACAGATACGCAGTATTTT	CATGTDSTDTQYF
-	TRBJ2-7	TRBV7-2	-	TGTGCCAGCAGCTTTAAGATCGGCGGGGCGGGATTCGAGCAGTACTTC	CASSFKIGGAGFEQYF
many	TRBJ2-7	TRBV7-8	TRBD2	TGTGCCAGCAGCCCCGGACTAGCTCTCGAGCAGTACTTC	CASSPGLALEQYF
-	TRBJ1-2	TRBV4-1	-	TGCGCCAGCAGCCATCTCGGACGGGCTAACTATGGCTACACCTTC	CASSHLGRANYGYTF
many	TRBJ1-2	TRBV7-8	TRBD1	TGTGCCAGCAGCTTAGCGCAATTGGGACAGGGGCGGCGAGGCTACACCTTC	CASSLAQLGQGRRGYTF
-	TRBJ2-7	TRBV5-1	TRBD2	TGCGCCAGCAGCGCAACGACTAGCGGCCGTCGGTCCTACGAGCAGTACTTC	CASSATTSGRRSYEQYF
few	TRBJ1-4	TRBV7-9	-	TGTGCCAGCAGCTTAGTGGCAGGGCGGAAGGCTAATGAAAAACTGTTTTTT	CASSLVAGRKANEKLFF